These T cell receptor beta chains were read from a single sample in a study of T cell responses to AZD1222 COVID-19 vaccine. TCRdb's copy holds only in-frame clones and misses some; the assay was immunoSEQ multiplex PCR. The repertoire holds 65,000 to 70,000 clones, with about 88% as singletons. The sample was peripheral blood, taken on day 0 of AZD1222 vaccination. The source of these receptors is an adult in good health. The CDR3 runs from the conserved cysteine through the conserved F or W. A D gene is named only where the DNA matches it firmly. The listing skips clone size in some rows; elsewhere it reads once, few, many or a size class.

clone size,J gene,D gene,V gene,CDR3 DNA,CDR3 protein
NA,TRBJ1-1,TRBD1,TRBV29-1,TGCAGCGTCGTGACAGGGTGGAACACTGAAGCTTTCTTT,CSVVTGWNTEAFF
NA,TRBJ2-2,NA,TRBV19,TGTGCCAGTAAGGATCAGGGACTCTTGAACACCGGGGAGCTGTTTTTT,CASKDQGLLNTGELFF
NA,TRBJ1-2,TRBD1,TRBV30,TGTGCCTGGAACACTGGGTTCGCCCAGGGGGCAAGCTATGGCTACACCTTC,CAWNTGFAQGASYGYTF
NA,TRBJ2-3,TRBD1,TRBV19,TGTGCCAGTAGTATAGCCGGGACAGGTACCTCCCCAGATACGCAGTATTTT,CASSIAGTGTSPDTQYF
NA,TRBJ2-3,NA,TRBV12-3/TRBV12-4,TGTGCCAGCAGTTTGATTAGAACAGATACGCAGTATTTT,CASSLIRTDTQYF
NA,TRBJ1-6,NA,TRBV6-5,TGTGCCAGCAGTTGGACAGCCAGCTCCTATAATTCACCCCTCCACTTT,CASSWTASSYNSPLHF
NA,TRBJ2-4,TRBD2,TRBV30,TGTGCCTGGAGTGTACAGTCGGGGGGCATTCAGTACTTC,CAWSVQSGGIQYF
NA,TRBJ2-3,TRBD1,TRBV18,TGTGCCAGCTCATCCCCCGACAGGGGTGGTGATACGCAGTATTTT,CASSSPDRGGDTQYF
NA,TRBJ1-5,NA,TRBV28,TGTGCCAGCAGTCTAAATCGTCGGGGGGGGAATCAGCCCCAGCATTTT,CASSLNRRGGNQPQHF
NA,TRBJ2-3,NA,TRBV6-4,TGTGCCAGCAGTCTCGAATGGGGAGCCGGCACAGATACGCAGTATTTT,CASSLEWGAGTDTQYF
NA,TRBJ1-2,NA,TRBV15,TGTGCCACCAGCAGAGGAAACAGAAACTATGGCTACACCTTC,CATSRGNRNYGYTF
NA,TRBJ2-2,TRBD1,TRBV19,TGTGCCAGTAGGTGGGGGACAGACTTTCCCGGGGAGCTGTTTTTT,CASRWGTDFPGELFF
NA,TRBJ2-5,NA,TRBV30,TGTGCCTGGAGTGTACGCTCTGGTTTAGGGACCCAGTACTTC,CAWSVRSGLGTQYF
once,TRBJ1-4,NA,TRBV27,TGTGCCAGCAGTTTATCGTTCGGGGTTGCTAATGAAAAACTGTTTTTT,CASSLSFGVANEKLFF
NA,TRBJ2-5,NA,TRBV5-4,TGTGCCAGCAGCTTCGACACATTCCAAGAGACCCAGTACTTC,CASSFDTFQETQYF
NA,TRBJ1-1,NA,TRBV11-3,TGTGCCAGCAGTCGGACAGCGAACACTGAAGCTTTCTTT,CASSRTANTEAFF
NA,TRBJ2-1,TRBD2,TRBV7-9,TGTGCCAGCAGCTTAGGCGGACTAGCCACCTACAATGAGCAGTTCTTC,CASSLGGLATYNEQFF
once,TRBJ2-1,TRBD2,TRBV7-2,TGTGCCAGCGGGACTAGCGGGAGTAATGAGCAGTTCTTC,CASGTSGSNEQFF
NA,TRBJ2-7,NA,TRBV7-9,TGTGCCAGCAGCTTAAGTTCCTACGAGCAGTACTTC,CASSLSSYEQYF
NA,TRBJ2-7,NA,TRBV7-9,TGTGCCAGCAGCCCCCGGGCCTCCTACGAGCAGTACTTC,CASSPRASYEQYF
NA,TRBJ1-1,NA,TRBV15,TGTGCCACCAGCAGAGATGACGGGGGCGCTGGAGCTTTCTTT,CATSRDDGGAGAFF
NA,TRBJ2-1,TRBD2,TRBV2,TGTGCCAGCGTCAGGACTAGCGTATACAATGAGCAGTTCTTC,CASVRTSVYNEQFF
NA,TRBJ2-7,NA,TRBV24-1,TGTGCCACCAGTGCCATCGGAAGCGGTAATAACTACGAGCAGTACTTC,CATSAIGSGNNYEQYF
NA,TRBJ2-7,NA,TRBV12-3/TRBV12-4,TGTGCCAGCACAGCGAGCTCCTACGAGCAGTACTTC,CASTASSYEQYF
NA,TRBJ2-1,TRBD2,TRBV2,TGTGCCAGCAAAGGACTAGCGGGAGCCCCAGGGGAGCAGTTCTTC,CASKGLAGAPGEQFF
NA,TRBJ2-7,NA,TRBV2,TGTGCCAGCAGTGAAACCACGAACGAGCAGTACTTC,CASSETTNEQYF
NA,TRBJ1-2,NA,TRBV20-1,TGCAGTGCCCTATGGGTCTTAGGCTACACCTTC,CSALWVLGYTF
once,TRBJ2-7,NA,TRBV15,TGTGCCACCAGCAAAGGACCGGGAGCCTACGAGCAGTACTTC,CATSKGPGAYEQYF
NA,TRBJ2-7,TRBD2,TRBV6-5,TGTGCCAGCAGTTATTGGGCTAGCGGGCTCTACGAGCAGTACTTC,CASSYWASGLYEQYF
NA,TRBJ2-3,NA,TRBV5-1,TGCGCCAGCAGCTCTTCCAGAGGCACAGATACGCAGTATTTT,CASSSSRGTDTQYF